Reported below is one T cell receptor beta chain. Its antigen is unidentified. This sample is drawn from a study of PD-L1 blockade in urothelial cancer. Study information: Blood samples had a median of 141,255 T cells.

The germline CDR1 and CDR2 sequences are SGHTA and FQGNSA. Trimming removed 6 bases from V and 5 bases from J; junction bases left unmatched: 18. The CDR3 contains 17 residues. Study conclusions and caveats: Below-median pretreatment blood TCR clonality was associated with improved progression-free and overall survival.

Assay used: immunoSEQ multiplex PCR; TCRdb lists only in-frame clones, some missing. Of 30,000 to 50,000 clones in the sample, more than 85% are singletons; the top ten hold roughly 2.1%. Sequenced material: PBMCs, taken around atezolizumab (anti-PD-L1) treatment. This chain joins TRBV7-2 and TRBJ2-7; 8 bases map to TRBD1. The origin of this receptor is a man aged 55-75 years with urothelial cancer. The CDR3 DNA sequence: TGTGCCAGCAGTCGGACAGGGAGAGGAGCCGGAGGAAACGAGCAGTACTTC. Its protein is CASSRTGRGAGGNEQYF.